This T cell receptor beta chain emerged from a study of T cells in Graves' hyperthyroidism and ophthalmopathy. Study findings and constraints: Blood also showed most of the thyroid clonotypes that were expanded above 0.001.

RNA transcripts served as the template for amplifying TCR beta CDR3 regions. With the HTBI primer set, the TCR CDR3 went through a first round of RT-PCR. TCRdb ran MiXCR on the multiplex PCR reads and lists one entry per CDR3 protein. The sample shows about 610,000 distinct CDR3 sequences, about 15% of them seen only once. Germline V gene data show CDR1 as MNHNS and CDR2 as SASEGT. Trimming removed 5 bases from V and 13 bases from J, with 12 bases in between. The CDR3 is 12 residues long. This clonotype appeared many times. The antigen is unknown. Exclusion of patients followed from uncontrolled infection, other autoimmune disease, pregnancy or lactation. For the diagnoses, clinical symptoms, serum thyroxine and TRAb, thyroid ultrasound and orbital computed tomography were used. This sample holds PBMCs from 8 to 10 ml fresh peripheral blood.

Material: blood. The gene calls are TRBV6-1 and TRBJ1-6; possible D gene TRBD1, 5 bases. The TCR originated in a woman aged 40-49 years with Graves' ophthalmopathy. CDR3 residues: CASSPQGDPLHF. The DNA for the CDR3 is TGTGCCAGCAGTCCTCAGGGAGACCCCCTCCACTTT.